Detailed here is one T cell receptor beta chain. The CDR3 extends over 16 amino acids. The V gene end was trimmed by 0 bases and the J gene end by 5 bases; junction bases not matched to a gene: 9. In germline, CDR1 is SGDLS, CDR2 YYNGEE. The data were obtained in a study of blood T cell repertoires in COVID-19. Data came from immunoSEQ multiplex PCR; TCRdb stores just in-frame clones and leaves some out. The sample holds some 200,000 clones, around 83% seen once. The chain couples TRBV9 to TRBJ2-5, with 8 bases lining up with TRBD2. Specimen: peripheral blood. This receptor was obtained from a woman in her sixties or seventies with acute or convalescent COVID-19. DNA of the CDR3: TGTGCCAGCAGCGTAGGAAGCGGGAGAAGTGGGGAGACCCAGTACTTC. It yields the protein CASSVGSGRSGETQYF.